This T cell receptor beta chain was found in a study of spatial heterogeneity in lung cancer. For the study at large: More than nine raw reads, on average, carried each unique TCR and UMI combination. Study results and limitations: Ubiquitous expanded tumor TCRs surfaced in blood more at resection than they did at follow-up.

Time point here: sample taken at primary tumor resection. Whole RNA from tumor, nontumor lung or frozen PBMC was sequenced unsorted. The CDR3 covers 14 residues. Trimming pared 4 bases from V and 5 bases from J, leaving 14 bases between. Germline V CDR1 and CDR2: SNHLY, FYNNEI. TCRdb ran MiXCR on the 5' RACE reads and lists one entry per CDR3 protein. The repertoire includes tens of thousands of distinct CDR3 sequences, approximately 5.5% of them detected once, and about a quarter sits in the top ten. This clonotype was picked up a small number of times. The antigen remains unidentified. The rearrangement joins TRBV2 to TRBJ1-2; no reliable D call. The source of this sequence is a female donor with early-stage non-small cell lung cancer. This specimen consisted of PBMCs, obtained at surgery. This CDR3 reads CASSGRATGYGYTF. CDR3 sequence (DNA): TGTGCCAGCAGTGGCCGGGCTACGGGGTATGGCTACACCTTC. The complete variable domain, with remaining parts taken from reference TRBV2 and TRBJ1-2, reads EPEVTQTPSHQVTQMGQEVILRCVPISNHLYFYWYRQILGQKVEFLVSFYNNEISEKSEIFDDQFSVERPDGSNFTLKIRSTKLEDSAMYFCASSGRATGYGYTFGSGTRLTVV.